The subject of this entry is one T cell receptor (beta chain). This entry belongs to a study of T cell changes during pregnancy in multiple sclerosis. V was clipped by 5 bases and J by 5 bases; unmatched bases: 12. This CDR3 comprises 16 residues. The germline CDR1 and CDR2 sequences are SGHTA and FQGNSA. Produced via immunoSEQ multiplex PCR; TCRdb's table is partial and in-frame only. This table holds more than 65,000 clones, approximately 90% found once. The specimen was peripheral blood, collected in the first trimester of pregnancy. The rearrangement joins TRBV7-2 to TRBJ2-5, with 9 bases matching TRBD2. The TCR comes from a female donor with multiple sclerosis, enrolled in a pregnancy study. The CDR3 nucleotides read TGTGCCAGCAGCCCCCCCGGGCTAGCGGGGTTGGAGACCCAGTACTTC. It translates to CASSPPGLAGLETQYF. The full variable domain, in which reference TRBV7-2 and TRBJ2-5 provide the parts outside the CDR3, is GAGVSQSPSNKVTEKGKDVELRCDPISGHTALYWYRQSLGQGLEFLIYFQGNSAPDKSGLPSDRFSAERTGGSVSTLTIQRTQQEDSAVYLCASSPPGLAGLETQYFGPGTRLLVL.